Below are 10 T cell receptor beta chains sequenced from a single sample in a study of blood T cell repertoires in COVID-19. Using immunoSEQ multiplex PCR, the repertoire was profiled, and TCRdb retains in-frame clones only, with some absent. The sample has 100,000 to 150,000 clones; about 85% are singletons. The specimen sequenced was peripheral blood. All receptors derive from an elderly man with active or convalescent COVID-19.

The genes are TRBV12-3 or TRBV12-4 and TRBJ2-3, with D perhaps matching TRBD1 (6 bases). The CDR3 length is 12 residues. The germline V and J ends were trimmed by 4 bases and 8 bases, with 10 bases remaining between them. The CDR3 nucleotides read TGTGCCAGCAGTTCGGTACAGGGTACGCAGTATTTT. Its translation: CASSSVQGTQYF.

This clone came up a few times. The rearrangement links TRBV10-3 to TRBJ2-1, with 7 bases fitting TRBD1. Trimming took 7 bases from V and 6 from J; bases not matched to a gene: 9. The germline V gene encodes CDR1 ENHRY and CDR2 SYGVKD. The length of the CDR3 is 14 residues. The CDR3 spells CAITVATGSNEQFF. The CDR3 nucleotides are TGTGCCATCACGGTCGCGACAGGGTCCAATGAGCAGTTCTTC.

This chain joins TRBV2 and TRBJ1-5, with TRBD1 matching over 7 bases. Germline V gene sequence: CDR1 SNHLY, CDR2 FYNNEI. The CDR3 is 16 amino acids. Trimming cost V 4 bases and J 2 bases; bases outside gene matches: 8. CDR3 protein: CASSVTGQWGNQPQHF. The CDR3 coding sequence is TGTGCCAGCAGTGTGACAGGGCAGTGGGGCAATCAGCCCCAGCATTTT.

V and J are TRBV7-9 and TRBJ2-5; TRBD2 aligns across 11 bases. The CDR3 covers 15 residues. Germline CDR1 reads SEHNR; CDR2 reads FQNEAQ (reference sequence). Germline trimming cut 6 bases from V and 5 bases from J; bases unmatched to any gene: 8. CDR3 region: CASSPLAGGAETQYF. The CDR3 DNA sequence: TGTGCCAGCAGTCCTTTAGCGGGAGGGGCGGAGACCCAGTACTTC.

The V call is TRBV18, the J call TRBJ2-3; the match to TRBD2 covers 10 bases. The trim removed 0 bases at V and 3 bases at J, leaving 3 bases unmatched. This CDR3 has 16 residues. Germline lookup yields CDR1 KGHSH and CDR2 LQKENI. In nucleotides, the CDR3 is TGTGCCAGCTCACCACCATCTAGCGGGAGAACAGATACGCAGTATTTT. Protein product: CASSPPSSGRTDTQYF.

The chain combines TRBV10-3 with TRBJ2-5, with 9 bases lining up with TRBD1. Per germline, CDR1 ENHRY and CDR2 SYGVKD. Trimming cost V 0 bases and J 4 bases; bases outside gene matches: 0. The CDR3 is made up of 14 amino acids. As DNA, the CDR3 is TGTGCCATCAGTGAGTCGGACAGGGGAGAGACCCAGTACTTC. The encoded protein is CAISESDRGETQYF.

V is TRBV30 and J is TRBJ1-2, with D tentatively TRBD1 (5 bases). The V end lost 2 bases, the J end lost 4 bases, and 20 bases lay between the germline ends. Germline CDR1 and CDR2: GTSNPN and SVGIG (reference sequence). The CDR3 runs 16 residues. The CDR3: CAWSKTSGLSFYGYTF. The CDR3 region has the DNA TGTGCCTGGAGTAAGACCTCAGGGTTATCATTCTATGGCTACACCTTC.

J is TRBJ2-1 and V is TRBV7-2; 8 nucleotides match TRBD2. The CDR3 is 17 amino acids. Germline V gene sequence: CDR1 SGHTA, CDR2 FQGNSA. V dropped 7 bases and J dropped 8; count of bases not matched to a gene: 19. The CDR3 coding sequence is TGTGCCAGCACCCGGGAGGGCGGGGCGGGAAGTGGCGATGAGCAGTTCTTC. This codes for CASTREGGAGSGDEQFF.

The rearrangement uses TRBV5-1 and TRBJ1-6; 7 nucleotides line up with TRBD1. Germline CDR1 reads SGHRS; CDR2 reads YFSETQ. J was trimmed by 7 bases and V by 4 bases; bases with no gene match: 2. The CDR3 spans 13 residues. The CDR3 protein is CASSLQGNSPLHF. The CDR3 region has the DNA TGCGCCAGCAGCCTACAGGGGAATTCACCCCTCCACTTT.

The rearrangement links TRBV6-5 to TRBJ2-7; 8 bases map to TRBD1. This CDR3 region has 13 residues. The germline V gene encodes CDR1 MNHEY and CDR2 SVGAGI. Trimming cost V 8 bases and J 2 bases; bases outside gene matches: 5. The chain's CDR3 is CASGQGPAYEQYF. The DNA of the CDR3 is TGTGCCAGCGGACAGGGACCAGCCTACGAGCAGTACTTC.